This TCR beta chain was identified during a study of blood T cell repertoires in COVID-19. Study background: Nucleic acid was either cDNA or gDNA, and it came from T cells, B-cell-depleted T cells, or PBMCs.

The germline V and J ends were trimmed by 4 bases and 8 bases, with 15 bases remaining between them. The CDR3 spans 14 residues. Germline V gene sequence: CDR1 MGHRA, CDR2 YSYEKL. Those who participated ranged in age from roughly 18 to 89 years and resided in about two dozen US areas. Participant-given clinical history determined each cohort assignment. The recovered donors of Cohort 3 showed two negative PCRs, clearance, or symptom resolution. This table comes from immunoSEQ multiplex PCR, and its TCRdb copy is limited to in-frame clones, with some not included. This table holds 200,000 to 250,000 clones, 84% found once.

The rearrangement joins TRBV4-1 to TRBJ2-1; D possibly corresponds to TRBD2 (6 bases). The sequenced material came from PBMCs or T cells enriched from blood (not recorded which). This sequence was found in a middle-aged woman who had recovered from COVID-19. The CDR3 region is CASSLRLVTDEQFF. In nucleotides, the CDR3 is TGCGCCAGCAGCCTCCGACTAGTGACCGATGAGCAGTTCTTC.